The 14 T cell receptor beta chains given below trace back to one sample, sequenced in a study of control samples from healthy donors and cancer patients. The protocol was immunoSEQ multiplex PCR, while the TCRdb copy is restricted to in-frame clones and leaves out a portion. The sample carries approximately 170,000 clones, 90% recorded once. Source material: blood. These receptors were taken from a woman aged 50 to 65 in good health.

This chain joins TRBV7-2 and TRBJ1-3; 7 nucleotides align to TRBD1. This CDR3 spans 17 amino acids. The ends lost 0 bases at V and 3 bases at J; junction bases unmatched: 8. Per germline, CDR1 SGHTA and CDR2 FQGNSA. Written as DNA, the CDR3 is TGTGCCAGCAGCTTAGCCGGAACAGGGGCTGGTGGAAACACCATATATTTT. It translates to CASSLAGTGAGGNTIYF.

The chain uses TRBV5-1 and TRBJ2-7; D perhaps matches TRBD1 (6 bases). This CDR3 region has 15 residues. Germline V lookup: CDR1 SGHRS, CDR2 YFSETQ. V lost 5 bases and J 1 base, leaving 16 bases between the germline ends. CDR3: CASSPTIGQSYEQYF. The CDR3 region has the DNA TGCGCCAGCAGTCCAACCATAGGACAGTCCTACGAGCAGTACTTC.

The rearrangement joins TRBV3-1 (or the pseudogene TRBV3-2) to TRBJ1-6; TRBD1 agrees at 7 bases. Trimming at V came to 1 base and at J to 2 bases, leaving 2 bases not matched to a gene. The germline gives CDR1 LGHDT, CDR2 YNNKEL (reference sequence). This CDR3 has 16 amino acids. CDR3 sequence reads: CASSQAGTAYNSPLHF. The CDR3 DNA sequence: TGTGCCAGCAGCCAAGCCGGGACAGCCTATAATTCACCCCTCCACTTT.

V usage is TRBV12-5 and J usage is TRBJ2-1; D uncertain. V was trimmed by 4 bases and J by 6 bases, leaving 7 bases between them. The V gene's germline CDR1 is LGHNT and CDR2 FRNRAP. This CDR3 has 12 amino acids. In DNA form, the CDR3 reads TGTGCTAGTGGTTCACCCCCCAATGAGCAGTTCTTC. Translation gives CASGSPPNEQFF. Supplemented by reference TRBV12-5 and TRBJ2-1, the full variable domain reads DARVTQTPRHKVTEMGQEVTMRCQPILGHNTVFWYRQTMMQGLELLAYFRNRAPLDDSGMPKDRFSAEMPDATLATLKIQPSEPRDSAVYFCASGSPPNEQFFGPGTRLTVL.

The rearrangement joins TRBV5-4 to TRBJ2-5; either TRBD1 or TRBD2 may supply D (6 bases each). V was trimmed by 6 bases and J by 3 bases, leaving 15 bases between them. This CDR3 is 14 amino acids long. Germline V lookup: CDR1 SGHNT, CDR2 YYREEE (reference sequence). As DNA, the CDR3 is TGTGCCAGCACCTTCCTGAGGGGGGAAGAGACCCAGTACTTC. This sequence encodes CASTFLRGEETQYF.

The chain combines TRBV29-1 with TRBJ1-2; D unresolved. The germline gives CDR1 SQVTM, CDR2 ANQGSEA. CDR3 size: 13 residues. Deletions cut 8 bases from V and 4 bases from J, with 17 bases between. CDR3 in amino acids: CSYTVELSYGYTF. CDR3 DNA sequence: TGCAGCTACACTGTTGAGCTTTCCTATGGCTACACCTTC.

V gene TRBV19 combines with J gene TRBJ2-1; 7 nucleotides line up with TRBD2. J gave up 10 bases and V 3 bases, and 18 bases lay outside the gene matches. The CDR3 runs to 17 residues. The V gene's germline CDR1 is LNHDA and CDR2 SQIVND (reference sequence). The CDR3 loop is CASSIGGSVGLREEQFF. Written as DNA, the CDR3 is TGTGCCAGTAGTATCGGAGGTTCTGTAGGGCTGCGGGAGGAGCAGTTCTTC.

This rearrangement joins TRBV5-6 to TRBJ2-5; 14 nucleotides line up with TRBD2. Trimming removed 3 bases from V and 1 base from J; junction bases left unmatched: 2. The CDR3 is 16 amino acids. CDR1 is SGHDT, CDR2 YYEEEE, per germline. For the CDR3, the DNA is TGTGCCAGCAGCTGGACTAGCGGGAGGCGCCAAGAGACCCAGTACTTC. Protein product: CASSWTSGRRQETQYF.

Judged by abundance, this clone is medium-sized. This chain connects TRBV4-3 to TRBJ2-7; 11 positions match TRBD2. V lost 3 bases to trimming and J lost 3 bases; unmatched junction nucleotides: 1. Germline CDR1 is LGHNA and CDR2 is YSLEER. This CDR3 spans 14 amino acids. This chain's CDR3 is CASSQTSGNYEQYF. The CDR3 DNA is TGCGCCAGCAGCCAGACTAGCGGGAACTACGAGCAGTACTTC.

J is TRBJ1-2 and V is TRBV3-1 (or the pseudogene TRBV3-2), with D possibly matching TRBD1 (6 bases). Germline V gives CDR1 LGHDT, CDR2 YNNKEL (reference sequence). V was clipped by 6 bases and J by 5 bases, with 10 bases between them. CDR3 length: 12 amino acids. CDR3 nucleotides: TGTGCCAGCAGAGGGGGGGAGTATGGCTACACCTTC. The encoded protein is CASRGGEYGYTF.

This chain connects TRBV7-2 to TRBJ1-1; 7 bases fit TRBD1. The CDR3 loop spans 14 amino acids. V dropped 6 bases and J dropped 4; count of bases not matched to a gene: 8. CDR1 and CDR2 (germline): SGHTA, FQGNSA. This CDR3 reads CASSPDRVITEAFF. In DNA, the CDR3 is TGTGCCAGCAGTCCAGACAGGGTAATCACTGAAGCTTTCTTT.

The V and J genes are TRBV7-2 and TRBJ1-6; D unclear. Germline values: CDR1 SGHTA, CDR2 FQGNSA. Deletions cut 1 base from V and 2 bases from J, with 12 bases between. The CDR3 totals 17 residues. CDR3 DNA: TGTGCCAGCAGCTTAGGGTTCGGGTGGACCTATAATTCACCCCTCCACTTT. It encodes CASSLGFGWTYNSPLHF.

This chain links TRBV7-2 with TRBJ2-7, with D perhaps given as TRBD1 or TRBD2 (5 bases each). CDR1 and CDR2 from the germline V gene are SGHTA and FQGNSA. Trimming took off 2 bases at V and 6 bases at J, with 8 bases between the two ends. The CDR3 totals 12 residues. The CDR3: CASSLSGAEQYF. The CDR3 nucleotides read TGTGCCAGCAGCTTATCCGGGGCCGAGCAGTACTTC. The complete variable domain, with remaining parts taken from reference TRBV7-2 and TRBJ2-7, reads GAGVSQSPSNKVTEKGKDVELRCDPISGHTALYWYRQSLGQGLEFLIYFQGNSAPDKSGLPSDRFSAERTGGSVSTLTIQRTQQEDSAVYLCASSLSGAEQYFGPGTRLTVT.

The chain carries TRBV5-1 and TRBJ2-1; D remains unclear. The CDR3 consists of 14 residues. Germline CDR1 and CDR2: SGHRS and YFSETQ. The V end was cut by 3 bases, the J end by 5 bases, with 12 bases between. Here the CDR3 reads CASSSPVSDNEQFF. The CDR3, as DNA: TGCGCCAGCAGCTCCCCCGTGAGTGACAATGAGCAGTTCTTC.